The source of this T cell receptor (beta chain) is a study of blood T cell repertoires in COVID-19. The overall study: Both acute and convalescent COVID-19 samples were obtained from the United States, Italy and Spain. Nucleic acid was either cDNA or gDNA, and it came from T cells, B-cell-depleted T cells, or PBMCs.

In the original workflow: For nucleated cells, counts were estimated from reference gene primer amplification. Using immunoSEQ multiplex PCR, the repertoire was profiled, and TCRdb retains in-frame clones only, with some absent. V and J calls and clone size come straight from that table; D and trimming were deduced from the DNA. This table has more than 85,000 clones, roughly 81% appearing once. The CDR3 has 13 residues. Germline CDR1 is SGHAT and CDR2 is FQNNGV. V was cut by 4 bases and J by 9 bases, with 13 bases left in between. Specimen: peripheral blood. The chain joins TRBV11-2 to TRBJ1-3; D is undetermined. This TCR was recovered from a woman aged 70-85 years with acute or convalescent COVID-19. The CDR3 DNA reads as TGTGCCAGCAGCTCCCGTCGGGTGGGCACCATATATTTT. As protein: CASSSRRVGTIYF.